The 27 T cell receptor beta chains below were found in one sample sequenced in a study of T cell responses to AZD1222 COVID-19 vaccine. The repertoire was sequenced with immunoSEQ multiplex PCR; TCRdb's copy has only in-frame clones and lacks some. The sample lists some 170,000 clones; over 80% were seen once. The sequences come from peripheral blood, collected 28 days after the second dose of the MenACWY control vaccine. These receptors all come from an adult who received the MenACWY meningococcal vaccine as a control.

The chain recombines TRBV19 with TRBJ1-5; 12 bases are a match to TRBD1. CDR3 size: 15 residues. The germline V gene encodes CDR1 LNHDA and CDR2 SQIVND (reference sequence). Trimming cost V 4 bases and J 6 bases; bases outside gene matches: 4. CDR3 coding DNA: TGTGCCAGTAGTACCGGGACAGGGGGCGGTCAGCCCCAGCATTTT. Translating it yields CASSTGTGGGQPQHF.

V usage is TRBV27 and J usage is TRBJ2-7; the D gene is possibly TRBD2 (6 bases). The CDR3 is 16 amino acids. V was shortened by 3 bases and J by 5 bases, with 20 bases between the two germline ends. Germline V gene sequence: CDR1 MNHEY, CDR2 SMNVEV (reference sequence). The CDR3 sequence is CASSFSAGFRSNEQYF. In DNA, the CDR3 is TGTGCCAGCAGTTTTTCCGCGGGGTTTCGATCGAACGAGCAGTACTTC.

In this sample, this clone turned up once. CDR3 nucleotide sequence: TGTGCCAGCAGTCACGGGTGGACAGATACGCAGTATTTT. Its protein product is CASSHGWTDTQYF. The V and J genes are TRBV27 and TRBJ2-3, with D unclear. CDR1 and CDR2 (germline): MNHEY, SMNVEV (reference sequence). The length of the CDR3 is 13 residues. The V end was cut by 5 bases, the J end by 3 bases, with 9 bases between.

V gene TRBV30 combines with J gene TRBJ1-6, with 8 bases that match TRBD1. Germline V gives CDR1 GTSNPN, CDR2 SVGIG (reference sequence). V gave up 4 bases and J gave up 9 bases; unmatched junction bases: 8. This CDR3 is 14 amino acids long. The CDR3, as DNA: TGTGCCTGGAAGGTCGGACAGGGCACTTCACCCCTCCACTTT. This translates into CAWKVGQGTSPLHF.

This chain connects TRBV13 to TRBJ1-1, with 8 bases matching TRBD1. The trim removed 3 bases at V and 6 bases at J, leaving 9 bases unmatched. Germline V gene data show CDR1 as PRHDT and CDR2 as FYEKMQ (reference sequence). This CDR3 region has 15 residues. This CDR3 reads CASSLEGQGGPEAFF. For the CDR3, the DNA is TGTGCCAGCAGCTTGGAAGGACAGGGCGGCCCTGAAGCTTTCTTT.

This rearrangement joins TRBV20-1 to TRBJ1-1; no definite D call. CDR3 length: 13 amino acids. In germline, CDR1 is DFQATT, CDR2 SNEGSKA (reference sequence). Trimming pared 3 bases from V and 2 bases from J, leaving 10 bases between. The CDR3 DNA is TGCAGTGCTAGTGACGGCAGAAACACTGAAGCTTTCTTT. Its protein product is CSASDGRNTEAFF.

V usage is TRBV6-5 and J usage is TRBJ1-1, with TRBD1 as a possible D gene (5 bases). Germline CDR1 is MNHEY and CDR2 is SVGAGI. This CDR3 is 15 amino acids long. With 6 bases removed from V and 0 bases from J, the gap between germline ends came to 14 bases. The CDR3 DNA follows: TGTGCCAGCAGGGCAATAGACAGTTTGAACACTGAAGCTTTCTTT. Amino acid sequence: CASRAIDSLNTEAFF.

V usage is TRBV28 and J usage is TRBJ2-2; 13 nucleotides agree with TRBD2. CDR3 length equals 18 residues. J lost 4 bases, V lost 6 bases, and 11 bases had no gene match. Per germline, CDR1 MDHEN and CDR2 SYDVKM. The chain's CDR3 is CASSSPLTSGRFTGELFF. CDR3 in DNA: TGTGCCAGCAGCAGTCCCCTGACTAGCGGGAGGTTCACCGGGGAGCTGTTTTTT.

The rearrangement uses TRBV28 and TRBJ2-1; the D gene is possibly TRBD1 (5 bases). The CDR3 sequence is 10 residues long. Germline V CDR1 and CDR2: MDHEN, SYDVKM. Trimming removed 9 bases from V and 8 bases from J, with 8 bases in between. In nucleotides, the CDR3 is TGTGCCAGTTCAGGGTATGAGCAGTTCTTC. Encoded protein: CASSGYEQFF.

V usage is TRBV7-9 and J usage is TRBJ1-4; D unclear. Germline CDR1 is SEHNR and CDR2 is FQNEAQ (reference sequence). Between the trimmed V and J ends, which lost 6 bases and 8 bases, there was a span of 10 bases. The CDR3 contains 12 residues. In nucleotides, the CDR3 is TGTGCCAGCAGTCCTGTTCTAGAAAAACTGTTTTTT. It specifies CASSPVLEKLFF.

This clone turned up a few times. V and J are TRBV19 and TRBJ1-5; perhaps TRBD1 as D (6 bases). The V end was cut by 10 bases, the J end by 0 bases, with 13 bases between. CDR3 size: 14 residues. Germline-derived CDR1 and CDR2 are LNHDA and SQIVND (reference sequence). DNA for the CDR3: TGTGCCACCAAACAGGGAGCTAGCAATCAGCCCCAGCATTTT. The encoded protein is CATKQGASNQPQHF.

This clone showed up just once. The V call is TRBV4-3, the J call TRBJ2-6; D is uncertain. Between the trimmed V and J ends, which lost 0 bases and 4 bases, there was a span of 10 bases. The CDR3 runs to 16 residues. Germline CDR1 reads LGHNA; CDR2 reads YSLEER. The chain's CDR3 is CASSQDTSSGANVLTF. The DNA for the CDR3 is TGCGCCAGCAGCCAAGATACCAGTTCCGGGGCCAACGTCCTGACTTTC.

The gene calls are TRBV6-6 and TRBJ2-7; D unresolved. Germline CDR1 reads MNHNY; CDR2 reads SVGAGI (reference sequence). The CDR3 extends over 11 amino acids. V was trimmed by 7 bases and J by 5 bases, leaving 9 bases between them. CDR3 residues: CASTLYNEQYF. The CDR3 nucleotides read TGTGCCAGCACCCTTTATAACGAGCAGTACTTC.

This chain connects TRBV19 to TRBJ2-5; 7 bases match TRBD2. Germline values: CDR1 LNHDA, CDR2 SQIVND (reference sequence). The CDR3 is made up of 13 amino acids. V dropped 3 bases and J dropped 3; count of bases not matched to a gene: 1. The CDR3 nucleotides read TGTGCCAGTAGTATGAGCGGGGAAGAGACCCAGTACTTC. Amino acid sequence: CASSMSGEETQYF.

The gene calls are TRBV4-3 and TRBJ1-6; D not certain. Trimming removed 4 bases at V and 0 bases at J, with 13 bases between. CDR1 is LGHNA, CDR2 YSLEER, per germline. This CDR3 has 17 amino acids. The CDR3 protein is CASSLLGESSYNSPLHF. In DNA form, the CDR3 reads TGCGCCAGCAGCCTCCTTGGAGAGAGCTCCTATAATTCACCCCTCCACTTT.

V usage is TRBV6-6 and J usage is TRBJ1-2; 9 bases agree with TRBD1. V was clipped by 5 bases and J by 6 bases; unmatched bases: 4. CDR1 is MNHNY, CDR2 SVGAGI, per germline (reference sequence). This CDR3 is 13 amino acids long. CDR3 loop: CASSTGGYDGYTF. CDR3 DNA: TGTGCCAGCAGTACAGGGGGCTATGATGGCTACACCTTC.

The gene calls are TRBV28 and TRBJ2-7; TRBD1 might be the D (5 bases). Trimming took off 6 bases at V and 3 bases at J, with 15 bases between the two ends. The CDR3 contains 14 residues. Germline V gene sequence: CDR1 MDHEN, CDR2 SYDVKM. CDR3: CASSLDQGLYEQYF. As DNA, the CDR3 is TGTGCCAGCAGCTTGGATCAGGGCCTCTACGAGCAGTACTTC.

CDR3 loop: CASSDLRTAQETQYF. The DNA of the CDR3 is TGTGCCAGCAGTGACCTTAGAACGGCTCAAGAGACCCAGTACTTC. The J gene is TRBJ2-5, the V gene TRBV25-1; D gene unclear. The CDR3 has 15 amino acids. The V gene lost 3 bases and the J gene lost 2 bases, with 13 bases spanning the gap. Germline-derived CDR1 and CDR2 are MGHDK and SYGVNS.

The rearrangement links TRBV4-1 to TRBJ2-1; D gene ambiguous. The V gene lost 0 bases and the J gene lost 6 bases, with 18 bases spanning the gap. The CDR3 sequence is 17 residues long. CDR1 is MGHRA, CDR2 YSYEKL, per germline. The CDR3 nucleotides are TGCGCCAGCAGCCAAGATGCACAGCGCCCCCACAGCAATGAGCAGTTCTTC. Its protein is CASSQDAQRPHSNEQFF.

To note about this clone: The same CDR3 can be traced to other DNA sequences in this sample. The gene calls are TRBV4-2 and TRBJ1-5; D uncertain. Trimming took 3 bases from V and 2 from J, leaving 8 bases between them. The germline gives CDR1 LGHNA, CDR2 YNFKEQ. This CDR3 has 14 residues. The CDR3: CASSQDQGNQPQHF. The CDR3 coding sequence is TGTGCCAGCAGCCAGGACCAAGGCAATCAGCCCCAGCATTTT.

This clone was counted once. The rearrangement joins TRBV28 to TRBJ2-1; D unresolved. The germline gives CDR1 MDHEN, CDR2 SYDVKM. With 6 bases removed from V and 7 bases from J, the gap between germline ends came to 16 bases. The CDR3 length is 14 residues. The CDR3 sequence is CASSNRYLVNEQFF. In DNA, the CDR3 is TGTGCCAGCAGCAATCGCTACCTAGTAAATGAGCAGTTCTTC.

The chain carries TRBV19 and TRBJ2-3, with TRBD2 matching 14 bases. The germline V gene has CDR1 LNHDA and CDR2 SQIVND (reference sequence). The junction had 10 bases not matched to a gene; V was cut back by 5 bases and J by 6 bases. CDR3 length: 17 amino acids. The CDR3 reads CASSDQGLAGESDTQYF. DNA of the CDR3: TGTGCCAGTAGTGATCAGGGACTAGCGGGAGAGTCGGATACGCAGTATTTT.

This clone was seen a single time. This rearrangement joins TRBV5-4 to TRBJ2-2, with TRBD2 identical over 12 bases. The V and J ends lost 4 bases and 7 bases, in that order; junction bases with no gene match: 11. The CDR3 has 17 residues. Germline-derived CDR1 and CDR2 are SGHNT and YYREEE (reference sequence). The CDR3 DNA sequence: TGTGCCAGCAGCGTTGGACTAGCGGGAAGAGGTGTCGGGGAGCTGTTTTTT. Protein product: CASSVGLAGRGVGELFF.

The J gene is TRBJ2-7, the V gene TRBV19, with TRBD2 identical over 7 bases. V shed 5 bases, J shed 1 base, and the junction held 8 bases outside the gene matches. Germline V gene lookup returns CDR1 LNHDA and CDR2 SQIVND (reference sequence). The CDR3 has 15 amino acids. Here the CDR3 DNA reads TGTGCCAGTAGTTGGGCGGGAGAAGGGTCCTACGAGCAGTACTTC. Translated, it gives CASSWAGEGSYEQYF.

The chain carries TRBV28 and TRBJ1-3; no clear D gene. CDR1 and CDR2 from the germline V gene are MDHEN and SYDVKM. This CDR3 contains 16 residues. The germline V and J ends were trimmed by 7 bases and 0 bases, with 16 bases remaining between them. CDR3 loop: CASTSDGLSSGNTIYF. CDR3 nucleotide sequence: TGTGCCAGCACCTCCGACGGACTCAGCTCTGGAAACACCATATATTTT.

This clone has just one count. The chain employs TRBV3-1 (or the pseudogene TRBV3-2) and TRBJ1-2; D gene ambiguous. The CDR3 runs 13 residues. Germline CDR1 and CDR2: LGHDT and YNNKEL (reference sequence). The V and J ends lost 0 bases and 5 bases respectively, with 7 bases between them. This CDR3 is CASSQDSSYGYTF. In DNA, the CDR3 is TGTGCCAGCAGCCAAGATAGTAGTTATGGCTACACCTTC.

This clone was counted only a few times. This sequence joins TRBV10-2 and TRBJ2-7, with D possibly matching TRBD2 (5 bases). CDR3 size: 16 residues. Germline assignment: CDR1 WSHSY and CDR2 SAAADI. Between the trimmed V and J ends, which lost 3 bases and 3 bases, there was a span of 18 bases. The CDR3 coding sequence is TGCGCCAGCAGTGATTACGGCCACCCGGGGAGCTACGAGCAGTACTTC. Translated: CASSDYGHPGSYEQYF.